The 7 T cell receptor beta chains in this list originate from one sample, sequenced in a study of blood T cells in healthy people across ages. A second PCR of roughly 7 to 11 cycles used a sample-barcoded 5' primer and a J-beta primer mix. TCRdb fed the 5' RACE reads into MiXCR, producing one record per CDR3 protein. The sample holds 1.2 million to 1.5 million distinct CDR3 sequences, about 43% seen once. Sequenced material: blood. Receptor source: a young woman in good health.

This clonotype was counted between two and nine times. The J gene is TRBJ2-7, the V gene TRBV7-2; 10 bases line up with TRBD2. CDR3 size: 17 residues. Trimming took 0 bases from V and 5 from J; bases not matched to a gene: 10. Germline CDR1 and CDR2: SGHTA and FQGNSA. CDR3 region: CASSLAPQREGHHEQYF. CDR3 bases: TGTGCCAGCAGCTTAGCTCCGCAGCGGGAGGGCCATCACGAGCAGTACTTC.

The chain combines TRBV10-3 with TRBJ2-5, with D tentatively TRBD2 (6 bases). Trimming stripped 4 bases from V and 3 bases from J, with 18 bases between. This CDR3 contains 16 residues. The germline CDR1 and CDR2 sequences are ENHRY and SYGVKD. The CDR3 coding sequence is TGTGCCATCAGTGGCGGAGTTACCGGGGGTGAAGAGACCCAGTACTTC. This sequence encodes CAISGGVTGGEETQYF.

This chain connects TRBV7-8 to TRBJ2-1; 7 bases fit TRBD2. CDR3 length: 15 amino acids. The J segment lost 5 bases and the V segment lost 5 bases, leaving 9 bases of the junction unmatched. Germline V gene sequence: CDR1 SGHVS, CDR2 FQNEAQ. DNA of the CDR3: TGTGCCAGCAGCCCTAGTGCGGGAGCTAACAATGAGCAGTTCTTC. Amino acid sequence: CASSPSAGANNEQFF.

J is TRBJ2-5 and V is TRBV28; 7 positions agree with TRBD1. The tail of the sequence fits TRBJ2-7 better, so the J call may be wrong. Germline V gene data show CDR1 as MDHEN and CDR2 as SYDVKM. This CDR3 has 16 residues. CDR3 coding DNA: TGTGCCAGCAGTTTGTGGCCCGACAGGGAAAAGTACGAGCAGTACTTC. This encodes CASSLWPDREKYEQYF.

CDR3 DNA: TGTGCCAGCAGTTACGTGGGTGGAGAGCAGTACTTC. As protein: CASSYVGGEQYF. This chain uses TRBV6-5 with TRBJ2-1; D call uncertain. The DNA end lines up better with TRBJ2-7; the J call may be wrong. The germline V gene encodes CDR1 MNHEY and CDR2 SVGAGI. The CDR3 extends over 12 amino acids.

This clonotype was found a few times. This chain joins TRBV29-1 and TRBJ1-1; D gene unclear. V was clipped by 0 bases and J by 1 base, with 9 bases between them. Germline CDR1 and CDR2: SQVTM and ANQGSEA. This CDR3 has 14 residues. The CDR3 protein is CSVEDNKENTEAFF. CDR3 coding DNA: TGCAGCGTTGAAGACAATAAGGAGAACACTGAAGCTTTCTTT.

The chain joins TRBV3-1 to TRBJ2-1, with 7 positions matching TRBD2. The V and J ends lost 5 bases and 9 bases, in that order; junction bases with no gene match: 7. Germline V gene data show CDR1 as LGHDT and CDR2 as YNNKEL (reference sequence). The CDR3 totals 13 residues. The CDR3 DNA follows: TGTGCCAGCAGCTATGGGACTACCAGTGAGCAGTTCTTC. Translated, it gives CASSYGTTSEQFF.